This TCR beta chain was documented in a study of cytomegalovirus exposure and HLA in healthy donors. PCR was performed using 60 Vbeta and 13 Jbeta primers. Using immunoSEQ multiplex PCR, the repertoire was profiled, and TCRdb retains in-frame clones only, with some absent. The data hold 97,000 or so clones, with about 81% observed a single time. The ends lost 3 bases at V and 3 bases at J; junction bases unmatched: 1. Germline V gene data show CDR1 as WNHNN and CDR2 as SYGVQD (reference sequence). This CDR3 has 13 residues. This clone was observed once. The chain is built from TRBV10-1 and TRBJ2-7, with 8 bases fitting TRBD1. This clonotype was obtained from a man aged 35 to 55 in good health and CMV-seronegative. The sequencing input was PBMCs. The CDR3 here is CASSEGQGYEQYF. As DNA, the CDR3 is TGCGCCAGCAGTGAAGGACAGGGCTACGAGCAGTACTTC.